This note documents a single T cell receptor (beta chain) sequence. Germline V CDR1 and CDR2: MDHEN, SYDVKM. The ends lost 10 bases at V and 4 bases at J; junction bases unmatched: 9. This CDR3 has 15 residues. These data are taken from a study of blood T cell repertoires in COVID-19. Study overall: Specimens from acute and convalescent COVID-19 originated in the United States, Italy and Spain.

Assay: immunoSEQ multiplex PCR; the TCRdb copy retains only in-frame clones and omits some. Of over 350,000 clones in the sample, around nine tenths were seen once. In terms of age and location, participants ranged from roughly 18 to 100 years and lived in under 30 US areas. The study assigned cohorts using participant-reported clinical history. The receptor comes from a woman between 18 and 30 years old with acute COVID-19. The sequencing input was PBMCs or T cells enriched from blood (not recorded which). This sequence joins TRBV28 and TRBJ1-6, with 8 nucleotides matching TRBD1. The CDR3 coding sequence is TGTGCCATCCTGGACAGGGAAACTTATAATTCACCCCTCCACTTT. Amino acid sequence: CAILDRETYNSPLHF.